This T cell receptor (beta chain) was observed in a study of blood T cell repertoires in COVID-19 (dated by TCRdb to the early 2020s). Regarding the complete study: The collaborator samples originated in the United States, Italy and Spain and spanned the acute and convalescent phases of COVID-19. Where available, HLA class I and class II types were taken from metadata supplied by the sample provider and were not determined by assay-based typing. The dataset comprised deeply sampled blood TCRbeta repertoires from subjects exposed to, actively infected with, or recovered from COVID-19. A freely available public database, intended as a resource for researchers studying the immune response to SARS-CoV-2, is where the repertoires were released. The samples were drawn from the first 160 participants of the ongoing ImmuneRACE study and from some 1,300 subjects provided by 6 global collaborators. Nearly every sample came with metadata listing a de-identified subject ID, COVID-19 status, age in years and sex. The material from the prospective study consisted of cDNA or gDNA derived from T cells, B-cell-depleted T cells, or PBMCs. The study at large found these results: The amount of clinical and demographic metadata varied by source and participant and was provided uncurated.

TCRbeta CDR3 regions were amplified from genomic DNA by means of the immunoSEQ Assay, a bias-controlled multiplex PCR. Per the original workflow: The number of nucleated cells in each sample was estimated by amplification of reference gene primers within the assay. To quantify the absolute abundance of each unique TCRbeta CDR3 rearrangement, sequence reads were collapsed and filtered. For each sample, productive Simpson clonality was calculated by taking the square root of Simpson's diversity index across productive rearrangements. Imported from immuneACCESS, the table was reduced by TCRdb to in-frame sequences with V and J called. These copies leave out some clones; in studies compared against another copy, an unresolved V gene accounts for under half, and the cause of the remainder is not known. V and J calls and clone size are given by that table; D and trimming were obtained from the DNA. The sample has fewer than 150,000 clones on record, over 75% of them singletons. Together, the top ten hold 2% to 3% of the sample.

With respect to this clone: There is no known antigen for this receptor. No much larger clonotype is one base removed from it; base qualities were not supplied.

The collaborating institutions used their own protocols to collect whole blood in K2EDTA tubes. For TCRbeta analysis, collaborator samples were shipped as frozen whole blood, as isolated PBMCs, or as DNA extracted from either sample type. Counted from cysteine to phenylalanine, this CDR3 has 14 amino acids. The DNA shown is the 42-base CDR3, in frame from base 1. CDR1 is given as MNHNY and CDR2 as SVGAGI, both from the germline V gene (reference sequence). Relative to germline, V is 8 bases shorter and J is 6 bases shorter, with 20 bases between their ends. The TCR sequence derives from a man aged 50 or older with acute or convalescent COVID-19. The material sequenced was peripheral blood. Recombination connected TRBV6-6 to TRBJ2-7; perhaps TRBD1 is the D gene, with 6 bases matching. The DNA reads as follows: TGTGCCAGCCAAGACAGGTTTTCACCCAGCGAGCAGTACTTC. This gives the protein CASQDRFSPSEQYF.